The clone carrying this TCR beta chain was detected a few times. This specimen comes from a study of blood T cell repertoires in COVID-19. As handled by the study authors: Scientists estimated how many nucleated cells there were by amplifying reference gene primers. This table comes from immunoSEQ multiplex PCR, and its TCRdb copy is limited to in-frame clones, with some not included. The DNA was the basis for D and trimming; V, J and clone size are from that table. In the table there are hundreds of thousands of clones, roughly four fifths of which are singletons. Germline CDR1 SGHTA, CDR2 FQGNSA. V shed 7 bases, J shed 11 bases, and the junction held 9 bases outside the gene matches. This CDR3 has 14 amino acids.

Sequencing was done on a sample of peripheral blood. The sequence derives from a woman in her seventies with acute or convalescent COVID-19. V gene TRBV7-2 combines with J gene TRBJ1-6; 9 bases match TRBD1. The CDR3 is CASNPGQGMAPLHF. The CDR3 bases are TGTGCCAGCAACCCGGGACAGGGTATGGCACCCCTCCACTTT.